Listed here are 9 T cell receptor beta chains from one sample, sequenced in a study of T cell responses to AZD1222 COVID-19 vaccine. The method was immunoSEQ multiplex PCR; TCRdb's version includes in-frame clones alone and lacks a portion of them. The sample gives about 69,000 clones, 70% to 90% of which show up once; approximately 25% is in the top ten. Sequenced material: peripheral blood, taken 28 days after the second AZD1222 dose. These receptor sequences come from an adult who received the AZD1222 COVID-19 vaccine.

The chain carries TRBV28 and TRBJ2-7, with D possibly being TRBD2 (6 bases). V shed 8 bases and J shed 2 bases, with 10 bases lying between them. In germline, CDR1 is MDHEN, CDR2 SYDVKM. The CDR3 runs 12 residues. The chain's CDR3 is CASAGIPYEQYF. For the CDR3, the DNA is TGTGCCAGCGCGGGGATCCCCTACGAGCAGTACTTC.

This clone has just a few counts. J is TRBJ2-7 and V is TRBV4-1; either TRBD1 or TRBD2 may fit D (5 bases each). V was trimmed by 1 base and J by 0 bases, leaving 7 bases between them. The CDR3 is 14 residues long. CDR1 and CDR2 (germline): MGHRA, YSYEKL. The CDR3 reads CASSQGGPSYEQYF. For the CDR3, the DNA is TGCGCCAGCAGCCAAGGGGGACCCTCCTACGAGCAGTACTTC.

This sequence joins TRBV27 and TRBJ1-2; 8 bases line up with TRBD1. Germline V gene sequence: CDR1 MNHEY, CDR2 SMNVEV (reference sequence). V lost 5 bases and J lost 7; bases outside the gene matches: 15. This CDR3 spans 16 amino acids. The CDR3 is CASSPRGAGGGSGYTF. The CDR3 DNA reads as TGTGCCAGCAGTCCCCGGGGGGCAGGGGGCGGTTCTGGCTACACCTTC.

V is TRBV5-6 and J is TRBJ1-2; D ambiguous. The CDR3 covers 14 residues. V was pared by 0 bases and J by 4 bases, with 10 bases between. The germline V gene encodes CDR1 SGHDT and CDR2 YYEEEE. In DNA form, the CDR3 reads TGTGCCAGCAGCTTGGCCGAGAGAACCTATGGCTACACCTTC. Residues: CASSLAERTYGYTF.

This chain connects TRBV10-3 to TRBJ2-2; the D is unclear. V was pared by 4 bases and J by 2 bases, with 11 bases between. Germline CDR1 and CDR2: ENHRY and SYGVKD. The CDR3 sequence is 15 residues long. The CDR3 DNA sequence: TGTGCCATCAGTGCCTCCAGGCCTAACACCGGGGAGCTGTTTTTT. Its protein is CAISASRPNTGELFF.

DNA of the CDR3: TGTGCCAGCAGCCTTGATCCGGGACAGCCATCAGATGGCTACACCTTC. Protein sequence: CASSLDPGQPSDGYTF. The V call is TRBV5-4, the J call TRBJ1-2, with 7 positions matching TRBD1. Trimming removed 4 bases from V and 6 bases from J; junction bases left unmatched: 15. The CDR3 spans 16 residues. CDR1 is SGHNT and CDR2 is YYREEE in the germline V gene (reference sequence).

In DNA form, the CDR3 reads TGCGCCAGCAGCGCACCCGTCCAGGGCTTTTCGCTTCAGCCCCAGCATTTT. Translation gives CASSAPVQGFSLQPQHF. This chain uses TRBV10-1 with TRBJ1-5, with D possibly matching TRBD1 (5 bases). CDR1 and CDR2 from the germline V gene are WNHNN and SYGVQD (reference sequence). Trimming took 6 bases from V and 6 from J, leaving 24 bases between them. The CDR3 length is 17 residues.

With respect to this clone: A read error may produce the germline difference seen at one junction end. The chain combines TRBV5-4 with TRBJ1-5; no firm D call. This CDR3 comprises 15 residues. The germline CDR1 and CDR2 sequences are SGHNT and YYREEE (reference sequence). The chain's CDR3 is CASSLDPRSNQPQHF. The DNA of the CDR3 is TGTGCCAGCAGTTTGGACCCCCGTAGCAATCAGCCCCAGCATTTT.

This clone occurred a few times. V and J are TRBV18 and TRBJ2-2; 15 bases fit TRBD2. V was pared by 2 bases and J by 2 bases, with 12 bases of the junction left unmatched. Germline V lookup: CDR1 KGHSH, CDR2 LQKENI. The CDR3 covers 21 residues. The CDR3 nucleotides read TGTGCCAGCTCACCAGGACTAGCGGGGGGGCCGGGCCGACCCAACACCGGGGAGCTGTTTTTT. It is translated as CASSPGLAGGPGRPNTGELFF.